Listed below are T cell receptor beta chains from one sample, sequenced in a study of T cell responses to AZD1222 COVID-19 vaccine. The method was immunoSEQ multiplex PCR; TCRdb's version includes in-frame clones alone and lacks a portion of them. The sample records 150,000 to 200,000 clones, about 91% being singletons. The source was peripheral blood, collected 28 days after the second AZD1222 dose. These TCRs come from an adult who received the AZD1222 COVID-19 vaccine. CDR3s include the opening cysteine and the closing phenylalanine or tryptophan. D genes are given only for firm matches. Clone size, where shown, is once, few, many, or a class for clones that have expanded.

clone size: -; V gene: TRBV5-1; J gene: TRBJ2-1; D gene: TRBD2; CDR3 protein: CASSLSGGYYNEQFF; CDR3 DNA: TGCGCCAGCAGCTTAAGCGGGGGCTACTACAATGAGCAGTTCTTC
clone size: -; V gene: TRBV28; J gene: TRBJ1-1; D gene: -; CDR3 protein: CASSPSQGTEAFF; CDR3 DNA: TGTGCCAGCAGCCCAAGTCAGGGGACTGAAGCTTTCTTT
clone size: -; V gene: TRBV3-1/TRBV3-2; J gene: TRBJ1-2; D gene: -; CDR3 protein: CASSQDRADYGYTF; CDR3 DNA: TGTGCCAGCAGCCAAGATCGGGCTGATTATGGCTACACCTTC
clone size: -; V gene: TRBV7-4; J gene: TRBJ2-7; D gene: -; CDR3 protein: CASSLWMEQYF; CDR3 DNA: TGTGCCAGCAGCCTATGGATGGAGCAGTACTTC
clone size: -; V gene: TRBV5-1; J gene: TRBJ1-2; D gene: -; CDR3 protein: CASSFSPAGWTNYGYTF; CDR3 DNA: TGCGCCAGCAGCTTCAGCCCGGCTGGTTGGACTAACTATGGCTACACCTTC
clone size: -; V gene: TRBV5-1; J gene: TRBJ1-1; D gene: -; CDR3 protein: CASSPEGGRTEAFF; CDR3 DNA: TGCGCCAGCAGCCCGGAGGGGGGGAGGACTGAAGCTTTCTTT
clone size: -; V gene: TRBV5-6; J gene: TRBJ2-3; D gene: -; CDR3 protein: CASSLLGQGTDTQYF; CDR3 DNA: TGTGCCAGCAGCTTATTGGGCCAGGGCACAGATACGCAGTATTTT
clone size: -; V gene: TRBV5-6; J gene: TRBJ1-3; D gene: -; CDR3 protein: CASSYPGQSSGNTIYF; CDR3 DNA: TGTGCCAGCAGCTACCCCGGACAGAGCTCTGGAAACACCATATATTTT
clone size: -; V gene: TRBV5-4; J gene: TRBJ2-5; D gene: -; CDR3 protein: CASSLAGDQETQYF; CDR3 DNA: TGTGCCAGCAGCTTGGCGGGGGACCAAGAGACCCAGTACTTC
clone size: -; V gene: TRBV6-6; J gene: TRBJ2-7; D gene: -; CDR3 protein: CASSRTTVLGTEQYF; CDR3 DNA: TGTGCCAGCAGTAGAACCACCGTACTGGGGACCGAGCAGTACTTC
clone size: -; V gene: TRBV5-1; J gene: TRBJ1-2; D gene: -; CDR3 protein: CASSLDHTGYTF; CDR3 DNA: TGCGCCAGCAGCTTGGACCACACGGGCTACACCTTC
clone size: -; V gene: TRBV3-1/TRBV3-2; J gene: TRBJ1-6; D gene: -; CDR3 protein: CASSQVPGQGGSPLHF; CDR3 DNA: TGTGCCAGCAGCCAAGTGCCCGGGCAGGGTGGTTCACCCCTCCACTTT
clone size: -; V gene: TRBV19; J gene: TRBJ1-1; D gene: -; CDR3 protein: CASSREERDTEAFF; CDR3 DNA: TGTGCCAGTAGCAGGGAGGAACGGGACACTGAAGCTTTCTTT
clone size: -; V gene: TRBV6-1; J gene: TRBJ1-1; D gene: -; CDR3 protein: CASSEGRGTEAFF; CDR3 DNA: TGTGCCAGCAGTGAAGGAAGGGGAACTGAAGCTTTCTTT
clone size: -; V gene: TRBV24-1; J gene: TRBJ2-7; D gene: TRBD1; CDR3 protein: CATSSAGTGGDEQYF; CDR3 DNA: TGTGCCACCAGCTCTGCAGGGACAGGGGGCGACGAGCAGTACTTC
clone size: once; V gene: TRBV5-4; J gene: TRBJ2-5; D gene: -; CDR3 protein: CASSPLGSEGGSPGETQYF; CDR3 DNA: TGTGCCAGCAGCCCTCTGGGTTCTGAGGGCGGATCGCCCGGGGAGACCCAGTACTTC
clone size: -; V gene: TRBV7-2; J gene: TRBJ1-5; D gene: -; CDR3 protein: CASSFYKRGGQDNQPQHF; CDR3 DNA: TGTGCCAGCAGCTTCTACAAGCGCGGGGGGCAGGATAATCAGCCCCAGCATTTT
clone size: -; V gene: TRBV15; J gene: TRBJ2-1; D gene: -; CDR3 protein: CATSTLGGGKGDEQFF; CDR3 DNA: TGTGCCACCAGCACACTAGGAGGGGGAAAGGGTGATGAGCAGTTCTTC
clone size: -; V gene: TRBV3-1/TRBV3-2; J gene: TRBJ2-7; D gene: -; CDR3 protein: CASSQAPPLRKYF; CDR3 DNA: TGTGCCAGCAGCCAAGCGCCCCCTCTAAGGAAGTACTTC
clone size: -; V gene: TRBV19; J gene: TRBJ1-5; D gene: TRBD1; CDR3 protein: CASGGTGNQPPHF; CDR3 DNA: TGTGCCAGCGGGGGGACAGGCAATCAGCCCCCGCATTTT
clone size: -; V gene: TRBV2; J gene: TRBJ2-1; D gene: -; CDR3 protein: CASSENYGEIGNEQFF; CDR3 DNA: TGTGCCAGCAGTGAAAATTACGGGGAAATCGGCAATGAGCAGTTCTTC
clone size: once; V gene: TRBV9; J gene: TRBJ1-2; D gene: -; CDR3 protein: CASSVADTNYGYTF; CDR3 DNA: TGTGCCAGCAGCGTAGCCGACACTAACTATGGCTACACCTTC
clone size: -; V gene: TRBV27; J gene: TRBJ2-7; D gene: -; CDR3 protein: CASSLRQGPSYEQYF; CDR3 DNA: TGTGCCAGCAGTTTGAGGCAGGGGCCTTCCTACGAGCAGTACTTC
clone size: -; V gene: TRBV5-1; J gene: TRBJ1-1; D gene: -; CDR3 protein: CASSLIDRLNTEAFF; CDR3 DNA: TGCGCCAGCAGCTTGATTGACAGGTTGAACACTGAAGCTTTCTTT
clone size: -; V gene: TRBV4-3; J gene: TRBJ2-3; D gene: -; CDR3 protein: CASSPRGTYGLDTQYF; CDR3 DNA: TGCGCCAGCAGCCCTCGAGGGACCTATGGTCTAGATACGCAGTATTTT
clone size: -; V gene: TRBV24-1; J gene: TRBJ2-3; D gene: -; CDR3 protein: CATGEDLPGLTDTQYF; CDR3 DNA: TGTGCCACCGGGGAGGACCTCCCCGGGCTAACAGATACGCAGTATTTT
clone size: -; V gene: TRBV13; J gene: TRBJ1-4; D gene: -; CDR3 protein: CASSLEGRGEKLFF; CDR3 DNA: TGTGCCAGCAGCTTAGAAGGCCGGGGTGAAAAACTGTTTTTT
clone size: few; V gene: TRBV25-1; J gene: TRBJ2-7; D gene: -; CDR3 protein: CASSDYRVPYEQYF; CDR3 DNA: TGTGCCAGCAGTGACTACAGGGTTCCCTACGAGCAGTACTTC
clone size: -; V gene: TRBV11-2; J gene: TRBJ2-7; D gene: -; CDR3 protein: CASSLDGRFYEQYF; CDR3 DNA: TGTGCCAGCAGCTTAGATGGAAGGTTCTACGAGCAGTACTTC
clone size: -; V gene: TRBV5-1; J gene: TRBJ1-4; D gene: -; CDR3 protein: CASSPQGGGEKLFF; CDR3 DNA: TGCGCCAGCAGCCCCCAGGGTGGCGGTGAAAAACTGTTTTTT
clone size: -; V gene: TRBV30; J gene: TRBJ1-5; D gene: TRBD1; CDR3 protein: CAWDRGLDQPQHF; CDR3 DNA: TGTGCCTGGGACAGGGGGCTCGATCAGCCCCAGCATTTT
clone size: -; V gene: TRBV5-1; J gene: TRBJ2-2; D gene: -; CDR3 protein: CASSLQTGRVAGELFF; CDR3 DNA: TGCGCCAGCAGCTTACAGACGGGCCGGGTGGCCGGGGAGCTGTTTTTT
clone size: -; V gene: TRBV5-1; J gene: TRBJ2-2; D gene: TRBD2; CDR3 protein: CASSLASGGVSLANTGELFF; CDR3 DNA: TGCGCCAGCAGCTTGGCCTCGGGAGGTGTCAGTTTAGCGAACACCGGGGAGCTGTTTTTT
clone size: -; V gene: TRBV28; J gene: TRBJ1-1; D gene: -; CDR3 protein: CASSLSVGQGRNTEAFF; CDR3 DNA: TGTGCCAGCAGTTTATCGGTTGGTCAGGGAAGGAACACTGAAGCTTTCTTT
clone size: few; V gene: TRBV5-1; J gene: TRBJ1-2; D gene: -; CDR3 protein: CASSFQSNYGYTF; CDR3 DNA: TGCGCCAGCAGCTTCCAGAGTAACTATGGCTACACCTTC
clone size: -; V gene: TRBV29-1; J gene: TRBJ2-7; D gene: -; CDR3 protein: CSVWSLEYEQYF; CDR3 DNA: TGCAGCGTTTGGTCCCTCGAGTACGAGCAGTACTTC
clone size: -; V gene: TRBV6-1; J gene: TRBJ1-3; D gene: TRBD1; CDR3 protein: CASSAYDRQGFGNTIYF; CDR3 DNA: TGTGCCAGCAGTGCCTACGACCGACAGGGCTTTGGAAACACCATATATTTT
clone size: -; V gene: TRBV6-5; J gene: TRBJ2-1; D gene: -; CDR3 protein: CASGFSGNGDEQFF; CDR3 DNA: TGTGCCAGCGGCTTCTCGGGGAATGGGGATGAGCAGTTCTTC
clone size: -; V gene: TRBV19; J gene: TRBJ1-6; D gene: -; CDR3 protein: CASSAGLGSYNSPLHF; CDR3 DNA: TGTGCCAGTAGTGCGGGGTTGGGATCCTATAATTCACCCCTCCACTTT
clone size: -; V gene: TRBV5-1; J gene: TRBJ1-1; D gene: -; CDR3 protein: CASSSGDGPEAFF; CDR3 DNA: TGCGCCAGCAGCTCCGGTGATGGGCCTGAAGCTTTCTTT
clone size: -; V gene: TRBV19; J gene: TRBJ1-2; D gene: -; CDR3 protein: CASSIAGAGNYGYTF; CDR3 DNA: TGTGCCAGTAGCATAGCGGGGGCAGGGAACTATGGCTACACCTTC
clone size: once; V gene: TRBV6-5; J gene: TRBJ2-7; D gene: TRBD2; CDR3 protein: CASSPGLAGTYEQYF; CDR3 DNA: TGTGCCAGCAGCCCCGGACTAGCGGGGACCTACGAGCAGTACTTC
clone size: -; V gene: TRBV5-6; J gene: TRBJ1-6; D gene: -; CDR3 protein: CASSFGVNSPLHF; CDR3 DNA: TGTGCCAGCAGCTTCGGGGTTAATTCACCCCTCCACTTT
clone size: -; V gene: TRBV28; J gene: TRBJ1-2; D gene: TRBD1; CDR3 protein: CASSLSGQGAYHGYTF; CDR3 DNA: TGTGCCAGCAGTTTATCCGGACAGGGGGCTTATCATGGCTACACCTTC
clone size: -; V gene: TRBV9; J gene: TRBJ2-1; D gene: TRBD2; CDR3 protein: CASSAGTSSNEQFF; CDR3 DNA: TGTGCCAGCAGCGCAGGGACTAGTAGCAATGAGCAGTTCTTC
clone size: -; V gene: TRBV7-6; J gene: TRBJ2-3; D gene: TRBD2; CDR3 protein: CASSLRDYATDTQYF; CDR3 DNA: TGTGCCAGCAGCTTAAGGGACTATGCCACAGATACGCAGTATTTT
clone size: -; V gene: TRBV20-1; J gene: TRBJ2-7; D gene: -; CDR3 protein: CSPLGSYEQYF; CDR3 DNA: TGCAGTCCGCTGGGATCCTACGAGCAGTACTTC
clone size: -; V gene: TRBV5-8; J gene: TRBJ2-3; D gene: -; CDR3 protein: CASSLPGLDTQYF; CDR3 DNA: TGTGCCAGCAGCTTGCCGGGGTTAGATACGCAGTATTTT
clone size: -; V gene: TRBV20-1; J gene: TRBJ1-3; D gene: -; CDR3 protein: CSASGALRPDTIYF; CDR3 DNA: TGCAGTGCTAGTGGGGCCCTAAGACCGGACACCATATATTTT
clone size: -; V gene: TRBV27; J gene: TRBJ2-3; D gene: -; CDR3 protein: CASSLRRADGTQYF; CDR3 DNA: TGTGCCAGCAGTTTGAGGCGGGCGGATGGTACGCAGTATTTT
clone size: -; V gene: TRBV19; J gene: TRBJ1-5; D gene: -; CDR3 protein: CASSTPTGGKGVNNQPQHF; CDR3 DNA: TGTGCCAGTAGTACCCCCACGGGGGGCAAAGGGGTCAACAATCAGCCCCAGCATTTT
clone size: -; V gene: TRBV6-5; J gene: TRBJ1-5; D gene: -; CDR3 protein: CASSSTANQPQHF; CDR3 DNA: TGTGCCAGCAGCTCTACAGCGAATCAGCCCCAGCATTTT
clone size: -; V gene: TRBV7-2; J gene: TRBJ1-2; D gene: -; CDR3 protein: CASSLVVGIYGYTF; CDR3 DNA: TGTGCCAGCAGCTTAGTGGTGGGCATCTATGGCTACACCTTC
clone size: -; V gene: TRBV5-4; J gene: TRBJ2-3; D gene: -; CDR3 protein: CASSLPRQNTDTQYF; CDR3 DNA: TGTGCCAGCAGCTTGCCCCGACAGAACACAGATACGCAGTATTTT
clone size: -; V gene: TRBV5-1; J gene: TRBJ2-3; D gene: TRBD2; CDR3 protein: CASSLTSGGAGDTQYF; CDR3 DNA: TGCGCCAGCAGCTTGACTAGCGGGGGGGCTGGAGATACGCAGTATTTT
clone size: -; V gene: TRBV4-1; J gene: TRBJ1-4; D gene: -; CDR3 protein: CASSQGVDSNEKLFF; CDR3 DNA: TGCGCCAGCAGCCAAGGGGTTGACAGTAATGAAAAACTGTTTTTT
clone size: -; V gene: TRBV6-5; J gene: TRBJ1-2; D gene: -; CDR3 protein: CASSTRGYGYTF; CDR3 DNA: TGTGCCAGCAGTACCCGTGGGTATGGCTACACCTTC
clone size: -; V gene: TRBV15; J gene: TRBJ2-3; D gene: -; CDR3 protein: CATSRQYRDTQYF; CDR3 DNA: TGTGCCACCAGCAGGCAATACCGAGATACGCAGTATTTT
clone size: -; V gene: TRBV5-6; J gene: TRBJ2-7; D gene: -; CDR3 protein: CASSLGDIIYEQYF; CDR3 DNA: TGTGCCAGCAGCTTGGGGGACATAATCTACGAGCAGTACTTC
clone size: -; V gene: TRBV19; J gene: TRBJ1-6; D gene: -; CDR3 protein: CASRGRGGNNSPLHF; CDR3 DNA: TGTGCCAGTAGAGGGAGGGGCGGCAATAATTCACCCCTCCACTTT